These T cell receptor beta chains were read from a single sample in a study of blood T cell repertoires in COVID-19. The assay was immunoSEQ multiplex PCR, and TCRdb's table has in-frame clones only and misses some. The sample holds 200,000 to 300,000 clones, more than 85% seen once. Sequenced material: peripheral blood. These receptors were obtained from a woman between 55 and 75 years old with COVID-19, enrolled during active disease. Both conserved end residues are part of each CDR3. A D gene is named only where the DNA matches it firmly. Rows may omit the clone size; those that give it use once, few, many or a size class.

v_call	d_call	clone_size	j_call	cdr3_aa	cdr3_nt
TRBV10-3	TRBD2	-	TRBJ2-2	CAISVLAGGTGELFF	TGTGCCATCAGTGTCCTAGCGGGAGGGACCGGGGAGCTGTTTTTT
TRBV5-1	TRBD2	-	TRBJ2-7	CASSREANEQYF	TGCGCCAGCAGCCGGGAGGCGAACGAGCAGTACTTC
TRBV5-1	-	once	TRBJ2-7	CASSAPQGSYEQYF	TGCGCCAGCAGCGCCCCCCAGGGCTCCTACGAGCAGTACTTC
TRBV2	TRBD1	-	TRBJ1-2	CASSEYLHGQGARYGYTF	TGTGCCAGCAGTGAGTACCTCCATGGACAGGGGGCCCGCTATGGCTACACCTTC
TRBV19	-	-	TRBJ2-3	CASSIKGQYTDTQYF	TGTGCCAGTAGTATTAAGGGGCAGTACACAGATACGCAGTATTTT
TRBV5-6	-	-	TRBJ2-1	CASSWRGGNNEQFF	TGTGCCAGCAGCTGGCGGGGTGGAAACAATGAGCAGTTCTTC
TRBV28	TRBD1	-	TRBJ1-5	CASSSVWDRDGNQPQHF	TGTGCCAGCAGCTCCGTTTGGGACAGGGATGGCAATCAGCCCCAGCATTTT
TRBV30	TRBD1	-	TRBJ1-1	CAWGLGTGGTEAFF	TGTGCCTGGGGGCTCGGGACAGGGGGTACTGAAGCTTTCTTT
TRBV6-5	-	once	TRBJ2-7	CASSYSNLGAYEQYF	TGTGCCAGCAGTTACTCGAATTTGGGGGCTTACGAGCAGTACTTC
TRBV2	TRBD1	-	TRBJ1-6	CASSEVEQGAAYNSPLHF	TGTGCCAGCAGTGAAGTGGAGCAGGGGGCCGCCTATAATTCACCCCTCCACTTT
TRBV19	-	-	TRBJ1-2	CASREASYGYTF	TGTGCCAGTAGAGAAGCGAGCTATGGCTACACCTTC
TRBV4-2	TRBD1	few	TRBJ2-5	CASSEWGNGQGQETQYF	TGTGCCAGCAGCGAGTGGGGAAACGGACAGGGCCAAGAGACCCAGTACTTC
TRBV2	-	-	TRBJ1-1	CASRLYPEAFF	TGTGCCAGCAGACTGTACCCTGAAGCTTTCTTT
TRBV28	-	-	TRBJ2-1	CASSLANRVINEQFF	TGTGCCAGCAGTTTAGCCAACAGGGTGATCAATGAGCAGTTCTTC
TRBV27	TRBD2	-	TRBJ2-1	CASSLVAGGPNEQFF	TGTGCCAGCAGTTTAGTAGCGGGAGGGCCCAATGAGCAGTTCTTC
TRBV7-2	-	-	TRBJ1-3	CASSFYGVPSGNTIYF	TGTGCCAGCAGCTTCTACGGGGTTCCCTCTGGAAACACCATATATTTT
TRBV4-2	TRBD2	-	TRBJ2-2	CASSQEVAGGPGGELFF	TGTGCCAGCAGCCAAGAGGTTGCGGGAGGGCCCGGCGGGGAGCTGTTTTTT
TRBV18	-	few	TRBJ2-5	CASSPGSFLGETQYF	TGTGCCAGCTCACCCGGGAGTTTTCTGGGGGAGACCCAGTACTTC
TRBV11-2	-	-	TRBJ2-5	CASSLPSQETQYF	TGTGCCAGCAGCTTACCTAGCCAGGAGACCCAGTACTTC
TRBV4-1	TRBD2	-	TRBJ2-3	CASSQPSGRASDTQYF	TGCGCCAGCAGCCAACCTAGCGGGAGGGCCTCAGATACGCAGTATTTT
TRBV3-1/TRBV3-2	TRBD2	-	TRBJ2-7	CASSPWGGSWYEQYF	TGTGCCAGCAGCCCCTGGGGGGGTAGTTGGTACGAGCAGTACTTC
TRBV30	-	once	TRBJ2-7	CAWTLSGTTPYEQYF	TGTGCCTGGACCCTTTCCGGGACAACTCCCTACGAGCAGTACTTC
TRBV5-1	TRBD2	-	TRBJ2-1	CASSWTSGGNEQFF	TGCGCCAGCAGCTGGACTAGCGGGGGCAATGAGCAGTTCTTC
TRBV19	-	-	TRBJ2-5	CASRRVGGETQYF	TGTGCCAGTAGAAGGGTAGGGGGAGAGACCCAGTACTTC
TRBV19	-	-	TRBJ1-5	CASSISRRHVGQPQHF	TGTGCCAGTAGTATATCCCGACGGCACGTCGGGCAGCCCCAGCATTTT
TRBV5-1	-	-	TRBJ1-4	CASRRGRDNEKLFF	TGCGCCAGCAGGCGGGGGCGGGATAATGAAAAACTGTTTTTT
TRBV19	TRBD2	-	TRBJ2-3	CASGTSGNLVTQYF	TGTGCCAGCGGGACTAGCGGGAATCTTGTTACGCAGTATTTT
TRBV9	TRBD2	once	TRBJ2-5	CASSRGGAELRKYF	TGTGCCAGCAGTCGCGGGGGAGCCGAGCTTCGCAAGTACTTC
TRBV7-3	TRBD2	-	TRBJ2-2	CASSLFGGGTTGELFF	TGTGCCAGCAGCTTATTTGGGGGAGGGACCACCGGGGAGCTGTTTTTT
TRBV5-4	-	-	TRBJ2-4	CASSLSGTKNIQYF	TGTGCCAGCAGCTTGTCAGGTACCAAAAACATTCAGTACTTC
TRBV6-5	-	-	TRBJ2-7	CASRFMRDSYEQYF	TGTGCCAGCAGGTTCATGAGGGATTCCTACGAGCAGTACTTC
TRBV27	TRBD1	-	TRBJ1-2	CASSHRGQGGYTF	TGTGCCAGCAGTCACAGGGGGCAGGGTGGCTACACCTTC
TRBV4-1	-	-	TRBJ1-2	CASSQVQDYGYTF	TGCGCCAGCAGCCAAGTACAGGATTATGGCTACACCTTC